This TCR beta chain is drawn from a study of PD-L1 blockade in urothelial cancer (dated by TCRdb to about 2017). Describing the broader study: Therapy was started at some point between 2012 and 2014 for all patients, and atezolizumab 1,200 mg was administered intravenously every 3 weeks. About 85% of the 29 patients were identified as males with urothelial cancer of bladder origin, and a prior smoking history was reported by 18 of 29 patients. Patients had an ECOG performance status of 0 or 1 and had received between 0 and 3 prior chemotherapy regimens. Blood samples were analyzed 3 weeks after the start of treatment (second dose) and 6 weeks after the start of treatment. Blood samples gave median yields of around 150,000 T cells and some 84,000 unique TCRs, along with a median clonality of about 0.084. The study, an exploratory multi-omic analysis, examined somatic, immune and clinical correlates of response to PD-L1 blockade with atezolizumab in urothelial cancer. Pretreatment tumor samples, along with matched peripheral blood collected serially before and after atezolizumab treatment, underwent TCR sequencing. Progression-free survival longer than 6 months counted as durable clinical benefit, and TCR features were additionally tested against both progression-free and overall survival. In the same patients, whole exome sequencing and RNA sequencing of pretreatment tumors were performed in addition to TCR sequencing. Durable clinical benefit was achieved by nine patients and was not achieved by 20 patients. Around 29 patients had pretreatment blood TCR-seq, approximately 24 had at least one posttreatment blood collection, and approximately 24 had tumor TCR-seq.

Each PCR received spiked-in synthetic TCR analog templates so that absolute template abundance could be estimated from read counts. TCRbeta CDR3 regions were amplified from genomic DNA with bias-controlled V and J gene primers using the immunoSEQ assay. Sequencing of rearranged TCRbeta segments was performed at approximately 20X coverage. For the original study's pipeline: Clustering was used to correct sequencing errors, and CDR3s were annotated against IMGT so that V, D and J genes could be assigned. Out-of-frame and stop-codon sequences were excluded, and only productive TCRbeta rearrangements were used in downstream analyses. To compute clonality, Shannon entropy was normalized by the log of the number of unique productive sequences and then subtracted from one. Clones differing between time points or between blood and tumor were identified by Fisher's exact test with Benjamini-Hochberg correction at adjusted p below 0.01. Held by TCRdb, this immuneACCESS table contains in-frame sequences only and omits some clones. Under half of the omission traces to an unresolved V gene where checked; the cause of the rest is unknown. The DNA was the basis for D and trimming; V, J and clone size are from that table. The sample table lists more than 40,000 clones, 75% to 85% of them with a count of one. 1.5% to 2% of the sample lies in the top ten.

Interpreted using the paper, the time point label stands for: pretreatment peripheral blood. The cohort comprised fewer than 35 patients with locally advanced or metastatic urothelial carcinoma treated at Memorial Sloan Kettering on a trial protocol. Peripheral blood mononuclear cells were collected pretreatment and during treatment, with between 1 and 8 total time points per patient. The Qiagen DNeasy Blood extraction kit was used to purify genomic DNA from total PBMCs and from tumor samples. Collected pretreatment and during treatment, PBMCs were isolated and stored as previously described. Study-wide conclusions, independent of this receptor: Small sample size (n of about 30) and many exploratory analyses mean the results are intended to be hypothesis-generating. Improved progression-free and overall survival was associated with having pretreatment peripheral blood TCR clonality below the median. At 3 weeks after the start of treatment, tumor-associated TCR clones in peripheral blood had expanded more in patients with durable benefit (n of about 22, p = 0.022).

About this clone: Its recognized antigen is unknown. Base quality data are lacking; no much larger clone is found one base away.

Inclusive of the bounding cysteine and phenylalanine, the CDR3 is 15 residues long. The kept DNA is CDR3 alone, 45 bases in frame from the first base. V sheds 6 bases and J sheds 4 bases, leaving 16 bases between their ends. CDR1 and CDR2 were assigned from the germline V gene as SGHTA and FQGNSA. The sample in question was PBMCs, obtained around atezolizumab (anti-PD-L1) treatment. The sequence derives from a man aged 50 to 60 with urothelial cancer. Recombination joined TRBV7-2 with TRBJ2-1; the D region possibly corresponds to TRBD1 (5 bases align). CDR3 sequence: CASRLQEGVYNEQFF. The nucleotide sequence reads as follows: TGTGCCAGCAGGTTACAGGAAGGGGTTTACAATGAGCAGTTCTTC.